One and the same sample provided the 22 T cell receptor beta chains below, sequenced in a study of technical replicates of blood from a few donors. Here immunoSEQ multiplex PCR was the method, and the copy in TCRdb shows in-frame clones only, minus some. The table includes tens of thousands of clones, about 88% detected once. The sequenced sample was T cells isolated from PBMCs. These receptors originate from a human donor in good health.

This chain joins TRBV6-5 and TRBJ2-3, with D tentatively TRBD1 (5 bases). The CDR3 is made up of 14 amino acids. CDR1 is MNHEY, CDR2 SVGAGI, per germline. Trimming took off 2 bases at V and 4 bases at J, with 10 bases between the two ends. The CDR3 DNA reads TGTGCCAGCAGTTACGTCAGGGCTCCAGATACGCAGTATTTT. Its translation: CASSYVRAPDTQYF.

The chain recombines TRBV6-5 with TRBJ2-7; tentatively, D is TRBD2 (5 bases). Trimming left V 0 bases short and J 5 bases short, with 14 bases between. Germline V gene data show CDR1 as MNHEY and CDR2 as SVGAGI. The CDR3 loop spans 15 amino acids. CDR3 sequence reads: CASSYSRGPSDEQYF. CDR3 nucleotide sequence: TGTGCCAGCAGTTACTCCCGAGGGCCGTCGGACGAGCAGTACTTC.

This clone was counted between two and nine times. The chain employs TRBV11-2 and TRBJ1-5, with D possibly TRBD1 on 5 matching bases. The CDR3 consists of 13 residues. Between the trimmed V and J ends, which lost 6 bases and 6 bases, there was a span of 12 bases. Germline V gives CDR1 SGHAT, CDR2 FQNNGV. The CDR3 nucleotides are TGTGCCAGCAGTCCAGGGCGAGGTCAGCCCCAGCATTTT. Amino acids: CASSPGRGQPQHF.

This chain links TRBV11-1 with TRBJ2-5; perhaps TRBD1 as D (6 bases). Germline loops: CDR1 SGHAT, CDR2 FQDESV (reference sequence). The CDR3 consists of 14 residues. The germline V and J ends were trimmed by 5 bases and 2 bases, with 12 bases remaining between them. CDR3 protein: CASSPTGFQETQYF. CDR3 nucleotides: TGTGCCAGCAGCCCTACAGGGTTTCAAGAGACCCAGTACTTC.

The chain has TRBV19 and TRBJ2-1; a weak D match, TRBD1 (5 bases). V was shortened by 7 bases and J by 1 base, with 14 bases between the two germline ends. Germline values: CDR1 LNHDA, CDR2 SQIVND (reference sequence). CDR3 length: 15 amino acids. The chain's CDR3 is CASTMGRISYNEQFF. As DNA, the CDR3 is TGTGCCAGTACCATGGGGCGGATTTCCTACAATGAGCAGTTCTTC.

In nucleotides, the CDR3 is TGTGCCAGCAGACGTAGCTCTGGAAACACCATATATTTT. Translation: CASRRSSGNTIYF. The rearrangement links TRBV6-5 to TRBJ1-3; D unclear. Per germline, CDR1 MNHEY and CDR2 SVGAGI. The CDR3 covers 13 residues. Trimming cost V 6 bases and J 0 bases, with 6 bases left between them.

This chain links TRBV14 with TRBJ2-1, with TRBD1 as a possible D gene (6 bases). This CDR3 comprises 18 residues. Germline CDR1 SGHDN, CDR2 FVKESK. Trimming pared 3 bases from V and 0 bases from J, leaving 18 bases between. CDR3 protein: CASSHSPDRLISYNEQFF. CDR3 DNA sequence: TGTGCCAGCAGCCACTCTCCGGACAGACTTATCTCCTACAATGAGCAGTTCTTC. Full variable domain (outside the CDR3, taken from reference TRBV14 and TRBJ2-1): EAGVTQFPSHSVIEKGQTVTLRCDPISGHDNLYWYRRVMGKEIKFLLHFVKESKQDESGMPNNRFLAERTGGTYSTLKVQPAELEDSGVYFCASSHSPDRLISYNEQFFGPGTRLTVL.

The V and J genes are TRBV18 and TRBJ2-1; TRBD2 matches 8 bases. The germline gives CDR1 KGHSH, CDR2 LQKENI. V gave up 6 bases and J gave up 12 bases; unmatched junction bases: 19. CDR3 size: 16 residues. The CDR3: CASSPERVAGNEGQFF. In DNA, the CDR3 is TGTGCCAGCTCGCCAGAGAGGGTAGCGGGAAACGAAGGGCAGTTCTTC.

Remarks on this clone: The sample has other DNA sequences that encode this CDR3 too. This chain uses TRBV29-1 with TRBJ2-5; D remains unclear. This CDR3 is built from 10 residues. The V gene's germline CDR1 is SQVTM and CDR2 ANQGSEA. Deletions cut 4 bases from V and 3 bases from J, with 3 bases between. CDR3 protein: CSVAEETQYF. CDR3 nucleotide sequence: TGCAGCGTTGCAGAAGAGACCCAGTACTTC.

This clone came up once. This chain uses TRBV28 with TRBJ1-1; 8 positions agree with TRBD1. CDR3 size: 14 residues. Germline V lookup: CDR1 MDHEN, CDR2 SYDVKM. V shed 7 bases and J 5 bases; nucleotides not matched to a gene: 9. Written as DNA, the CDR3 is TGTGCCAGCACCACACAGGGGGTGAGAACTGAAGCTTTCTTT. It translates to CASTTQGVRTEAFF.

The chain employs TRBV28 and TRBJ1-1; TRBD1 is a possible D gene (5 bases). Trimming took 5 bases from V and 0 from J, leaving 13 bases between them. Germline CDR1 is MDHEN and CDR2 is SYDVKM. The CDR3 loop spans 15 amino acids. The CDR3 spells CASSPLEGMNTEAFF. CDR3 DNA: TGTGCCAGCAGTCCCTTGGAGGGGATGAACACTGAAGCTTTCTTT.

The rearrangement links TRBV4-2 to TRBJ2-7; 9 positions agree with TRBD2. V shed 4 bases and J 1 base; nucleotides not matched to a gene: 14. The CDR3 loop spans 18 amino acids. Germline V gene data show CDR1 as LGHNA and CDR2 as YNFKEQ. The CDR3 DNA reads TGTGCCAGCAGCCTCGACGTTAGCGGGAGTGGAATGTCCTACGAGCAGTACTTC. Residues: CASSLDVSGSGMSYEQYF.

This chain uses TRBV10-3 with TRBJ2-3; 7 nucleotides match TRBD2. V shed 2 bases and J 4 bases; nucleotides not matched to a gene: 12. Germline V gene lookup returns CDR1 ENHRY and CDR2 SYGVKD. This CDR3 has 17 residues. The CDR3 sequence is CAISEAPSGRNPDTQYF. Here the CDR3 DNA reads TGTGCCATCAGTGAGGCGCCTAGCGGACGTAATCCAGATACGCAGTATTTT.

The chain is built from TRBV7-8 and TRBJ2-1, with 8 bases aligning to TRBD2. This CDR3 spans 13 amino acids. CDR1 is SGHVS and CDR2 is FQNEAQ in the germline V gene. Unmatched junction bases numbered 5, after V lost 5 bases and J lost 8 bases. The CDR3 sequence: CASSRTSSHEQFF. In DNA form, the CDR3 reads TGTGCCAGCAGCCGGACTAGCTCACATGAGCAGTTCTTC.

This clone was detected a few times. The gene calls are TRBV11-3 and TRBJ2-1; TRBD1 aligns across 9 bases. Germline CDR1 is SGHNT and CDR2 is YENEEA. J was trimmed by 7 bases and V by 1 base; bases with no gene match: 5. The CDR3 runs 15 residues. CDR3 residues: CASSLGQGGMNEQFF. For the CDR3, the DNA is TGTGCCAGCAGCTTAGGACAGGGGGGTATGAATGAGCAGTTCTTC.

This clone has only one observation. This chain joins TRBV10-1 and TRBJ1-2, with 8 bases aligning to TRBD1. Losses at the gene ends were 5 bases for V and 7 bases for J; bases not matched to a gene: 6. The CDR3 contains 13 residues. Germline V gene lookup returns CDR1 WNHNN and CDR2 SYGVQD (reference sequence). The CDR3: CASSPGQGGGYTF. The DNA for the CDR3 is TGCGCCAGCAGTCCTGGACAGGGAGGTGGCTACACCTTC.

The V gene is TRBV7-2, the J gene TRBJ2-7; 8 bases agree with TRBD2. This CDR3 is built from 15 residues. Germline lookup yields CDR1 SGHTA and CDR2 FQGNSA. With 5 bases clipped from V and 1 base from J, the junction kept 7 bases outside the gene matches. Here the CDR3 DNA reads TGTGCCAGCAGCCTAGGGACTAGTGTATCCTACGAGCAGTACTTC. Protein: CASSLGTSVSYEQYF.

The V call is TRBV7-3, the J call TRBJ2-3, with D maybe TRBD2 (7 bases). V gave up 1 base and J gave up 5 bases, with 10 bases separating them. CDR1 and CDR2 (germline): SGHTA, FQGTGA. The CDR3 has 14 amino acids. In DNA, the CDR3 is TGTGCCAGCAGCTTAATAGGGGGGGGAGATACGCAGTATTTT. Amino acid sequence: CASSLIGGGDTQYF.

For the CDR3, the DNA is TGCGCCAGCAGCCAAGGCAGACTAGCCCACACCGGGGAGCTGTTTTTT. It translates to CASSQGRLAHTGELFF. This chain uses TRBV4-1 with TRBJ2-2; 7 bases are shared with TRBD2. V lost 1 base, J lost 3 bases, and 5 bases stayed unmatched. Germline V gene sequence: CDR1 MGHRA, CDR2 YSYEKL. The CDR3 loop spans 16 amino acids.

The chain joins TRBV6-5 to TRBJ2-2; TRBD2 might be the D (6 bases). V lost 6 bases and J lost 3, with 11 bases in between. In germline, CDR1 is MNHEY, CDR2 SVGAGI. This CDR3 spans 14 amino acids. CDR3 in amino acids: CASRWEVDTGELFF. The CDR3 nucleotides are TGTGCCAGCAGGTGGGAGGTGGACACCGGGGAGCTGTTTTTT.

A remark on this clone: The same CDR3 can be traced to other DNA sequences in this sample. This chain joins TRBV19 and TRBJ1-1; D gene unclear. V lost 6 bases and J lost 1, with 6 bases in between. The CDR3 has 12 amino acids. The V gene's germline CDR1 is LNHDA and CDR2 SQIVND (reference sequence). Here the CDR3 reads CASRRGNTEAFF. The CDR3 DNA is TGTGCCAGTAGGCGTGGGAACACTGAAGCTTTCTTT. Complete variable domain (other parts from reference TRBV19 and TRBJ1-1): DGGITQSPKYLFRKEGQNVTLSCEQNLNHDAMYWYRQDPGQGLRLIYYSQIVNDFQKGDIAEGYSVSREKKESFPLTVTSAQKNPTAFYLCASRRGNTEAFFGQGTRLTVV.

The rearrangement joins TRBV7-6 to TRBJ2-1, with 9 positions matching TRBD2. V was clipped by 1 base and J by 2 bases; unmatched bases: 9. This CDR3 spans 18 amino acids. CDR1 is SGHVS and CDR2 is FNYEAQ in the germline V gene. The CDR3 DNA reads as TGTGCCAGCAGCTTAGGTCGCCCTAAGCGGGAGGCCTACAATGAGCAGTTCTTC. Translating gives CASSLGRPKREAYNEQFF.